One and the same sample provided the 10 T cell receptor beta chains below, sequenced in a study of shared clonotypes between healthy human individuals. Generated by immunoSEQ multiplex PCR, the TCRdb table keeps only in-frame clones and is missing some. This table holds roughly 890,000 clones, 80% to 95% found once. Selected positively for CCR7 and CD45RO-negative, naive CD8 cells excluded terminally differentiated effector memory CD45RA+ cells. The specimen was naive CD8+ T cells sorted from blood. The receptors here all came from a man aged 30 to 45 in good health.

The rearrangement links TRBV27 to TRBJ1-1; 10 bases agree with TRBD1. V lost 5 bases and J lost 0; bases outside the gene matches: 9. There are 17 residues in the CDR3. Germline V gives CDR1 MNHEY, CDR2 SMNVEV (reference sequence). The CDR3: CASSTRDRGPMNTEAFF. In DNA, the CDR3 is TGTGCCAGCAGTACACGGGACAGGGGTCCCATGAACACTGAAGCTTTCTTT.

This chain uses TRBV6-5 with TRBJ2-7; D call uncertain. In germline, CDR1 is MNHEY, CDR2 SVGAGI. Trimming took off 5 bases at V and 4 bases at J, with 18 bases between the two ends. The CDR3 has 15 residues. The CDR3 here is CASSHTATSNYEQYF. DNA of the CDR3: TGTGCCAGCAGTCACACAGCGACTTCCAATTACGAGCAGTACTTC.

This sequence joins TRBV14 and TRBJ2-1; the match to TRBD2 covers 11 bases. CDR1 and CDR2 (germline): SGHDN, FVKESK. This CDR3 region has 15 residues. J lost 6 bases, V lost 8 bases, and 9 bases had no gene match. CDR3: CASRLTSGRSNEQFF. In nucleotides, the CDR3 is TGTGCCAGCCGCCTAACTAGCGGGAGAAGCAATGAGCAGTTCTTC. Combining the CDR3 with reference TRBV14 and TRBJ2-1 gives the whole variable domain EAGVTQFPSHSVIEKGQTVTLRCDPISGHDNLYWYRRVMGKEIKFLLHFVKESKQDESGMPNNRFLAERTGGTYSTLKVQPAELEDSGVYFCASRLTSGRSNEQFFGPGTRLTVL.

The chain carries TRBV2 and TRBJ1-4, with D unresolved. The CDR3 consists of 14 residues. Germline V gene lookup returns CDR1 SNHLY and CDR2 FYNNEI. The V and J ends lost 3 bases and 10 bases respectively, with 15 bases between them. The CDR3 region is CASSEGLGLRKLFF. DNA for the CDR3: TGTGCCAGCAGTGAGGGGTTGGGCTTGAGAAAACTGTTTTTT. Using reference TRBV2 and TRBJ1-4 for the parts outside the CDR3, the full variable domain is EPEVTQTPSHQVTQMGQEVILRCVPISNHLYFYWYRQILGQKVEFLVSFYNNEISEKSEIFDDQFSVERPDGSNFTLKIRSTKLEDSAMYFCASSEGLGLRKLFFGSGTQLSVL.

The chain is built from TRBV5-4 and TRBJ2-3, with D possibly matching TRBD1 (6 bases). Trimming removed 1 base from V and 6 bases from J, with 18 bases in between. The germline V gene has CDR1 SGHNT and CDR2 YYREEE (reference sequence). The length of the CDR3 is 16 residues. CDR3 region: CASSLPGVTREDTQYF. DNA of the CDR3: TGTGCCAGCAGCTTGCCAGGGGTAACGAGGGAGGATACGCAGTATTTT.

Details on this clone: A far more abundant clone sits one base away, making this likely a read error. CDR3 in DNA: TGTGCCAGCACTGACAGCTCCTACAATGAGCAGTTCTTC. It translates to CASTDSSYNEQFF. The chain links TRBV11-3 to TRBJ2-1, with D possibly being TRBD1 (5 bases). Per germline, CDR1 SGHNT and CDR2 YENEEA. Trimming cost V 7 bases and J 0 bases, with 7 bases left between them. This CDR3 contains 13 residues.

The chain links TRBV5-1 to TRBJ2-1; 10 bases map to TRBD2. V shed 0 bases and J 8 bases; nucleotides not matched to a gene: 11. The CDR3 totals 17 residues. Germline CDR1 reads SGHRS; CDR2 reads YFSETQ. CDR3 protein: CASSLELAGSGWDEQFF. The DNA of the CDR3 is TGCGCCAGCAGCTTGGAACTAGCGGGATCGGGATGGGATGAGCAGTTCTTC.

This clone was observed a handful of times. The rearrangement uses TRBV28 and TRBJ1-4; D is uncertain. Germline V lookup: CDR1 MDHEN, CDR2 SYDVKM. Trimming removed 6 bases at V and 6 bases at J, with 14 bases between. CDR3 size: 14 residues. The CDR3 is CASSSDSNHEKLFF. CDR3 nucleotides: TGTGCCAGCAGCTCTGACTCCAACCATGAAAAACTGTTTTTT.

The chain links TRBV28 to TRBJ2-7; TRBD2 matches at 14 bases. The CDR3 is made up of 16 amino acids. V trimming: 7 bases; J trimming: 5 bases; junction bases outside the gene matches: 10. Germline assignment: CDR1 MDHEN and CDR2 SYDVKM. Here the CDR3 DNA reads TGTGCCAGCACCCCGAACGTGGGACTAGCGGGAGACGAGCAGTACTTC. Residues: CASTPNVGLAGDEQYF.

The chain employs TRBV29-1 and TRBJ2-3, with a weak D call TRBD1 (5 bases). Germline loops: CDR1 SQVTM, CDR2 ANQGSEA. The CDR3 loop spans 14 amino acids. V was clipped by 5 bases and J by 0 bases, with 12 bases between them. CDR3 DNA sequence: TGCAGCGTTAGACTCAGGGATAGCACAGATACGCAGTATTTT. It codes for CSVRLRDSTDTQYF.